This TCR beta chain was identified during a study of blood T cell repertoires in COVID-19. Study-level background: Both acute and convalescent COVID-19 samples were obtained from the United States, Italy and Spain. Sample material is recorded as cDNA or gDNA derived from T cells, B-cell-depleted T cells, or PBMCs.

As originally analysed: Amplification of reference gene primers provided the estimated nucleated cell counts. Some clones are missing from TCRdb's copy, which holds only in-frame ones; the method was immunoSEQ multiplex PCR. V, J and clone size derive from that table, while D and trimming were established from the DNA sequence. Here the sample spans 250,000 or so clones, 84% being singletons. This clone was detected once. Trimming pared 3 bases from V and 4 bases from J, leaving 16 bases between. CDR3 length: 15 residues. Germline CDR1 MDHEN, CDR2 SYDVKM. The source material was peripheral blood. This chain joins TRBV28 and TRBJ2-7, with a tentative D call TRBD1 (5 bases). The receptor was isolated from a woman between 40 and 55 years old who had recovered from COVID-19. The CDR3, as DNA: TGTGCCAGCAGTTTCGCACAGGCATATCTTTACGAGCAGTACTTC. Encoded protein: CASSFAQAYLYEQYF.